This is a list of T cell receptor beta chains from one sample in a study of identical twins. TCRdb called the 5' RACE reads again in MiXCR, with one record for every CDR3 protein. The data hold roughly 770,000 distinct CDR3 sequences, with about 18% observed a single time. These same records also appear under a second study, on T cells expressing NK-cell markers.

Input material: PBMCs. These receptor sequences come from a woman aged 18-29 years in good health. CDR3s include the opening cysteine and the closing phenylalanine or tryptophan. Fields, in order: D gene, J gene, V gene, clone size, CDR3 protein, CDR3 DNA. D genes are given only for firm matches. Expanded clones get a size class; other rows say once, few or many, or leave the size out.

>TRBD2|TRBJ2-1|TRBV20-1|few
CSARDLISGGSYNEQFF
TGCAGTGCTAGAGATCTAATAAGCGGGGGCTCGTACAATGAGCAGTTCTTC
>TRBD2|TRBJ2-4|TRBV5-1|NA
CASTQGGAKNIQYF
TGCGCCAGCACCCAGGGAGGGGCCAAAAACATTCAGTACTTC
>NA|TRBJ1-1|TRBV6-1|NA
CASSSTRVGTEAFF
TGTGCCAGCAGCTCAACAAGGGTGGGCACTGAAGCTTTCTTT
>NA|TRBJ2-1|TRBV6-5|NA
CASSYDFHNEQFF
TGTGCCAGCAGTTACGACTTCCACAATGAGCAGTTCTTC
>NA|TRBJ1-2|TRBV28|few
CASSFPLGGGANYGYTF
TGTGCCAGCAGTTTTCCCCTTGGGGGGGGAGCTAACTATGGCTACACCTTC
>NA|TRBJ1-6|TRBV5-1|NA
CASSLAEGEGSPLHF
TGCGCCAGCAGCTTGGCCGAGGGAGAGGGCTCACCCCTCCACTTT
>TRBD2|TRBJ2-2|TRBV4-3|many
CASSQAPGLAGGPHTGELFF
TGCGCCAGCAGCCAAGCTCCGGGACTAGCGGGAGGGCCTCACACCGGGGAGCTGTTTTTT
>TRBD2|TRBJ2-2|TRBV11-2|NA
CASSNRLASPGELFF
TGTGCCAGCAGCAACAGACTAGCGAGCCCCGGGGAGCTGTTTTTT
>NA|TRBJ1-6|TRBV7-2|NA
CASSLWGGNSPLHF
TGTGCCAGCAGCTTATGGGGGGGGAATTCACCCCTCCACTTT
>TRBD2|TRBJ2-3|TRBV7-3|NA
CASSLLPGLAGQADTQYF
TGTGCCAGCAGCTTACTCCCGGGACTAGCGGGGCAGGCAGATACGCAGTATTTT
>TRBD1|TRBJ1-5|TRBV27|few
CASSFRQGDQPQHF
TGTGCCAGCAGTTTTAGACAGGGGGATCAGCCCCAGCATTTT
>NA|TRBJ2-2|TRBV6-5|NA
CASSYPGTRRAGELFF
TGTGCCAGCAGTTACCCCGGGACACGGCGGGCCGGGGAGCTGTTTTTT
>NA|TRBJ2-5|TRBV20-1|NA
CSARDPRLGETQYF
TGCAGTGCTAGAGATCCCAGACTAGGGGAGACCCAGTACTTC
>NA|TRBJ2-1|TRBV20-1|few
CSARDLARHNEQFF
TGCAGTGCCCGCGACCTAGCGAGACACAATGAGCAGTTCTTC
>NA|TRBJ1-4|TRBV5-1|NA
CASSFDLGGEKLFF
TGCGCCAGCAGCTTCGACCTAGGGGGTGAAAAACTGTTTTTT
>TRBD1|TRBJ2-7|TRBV20-1|few
CSAPTGTYEQYF
TGCAGTGCCCCGACAGGGACCTACGAGCAGTACTTC
>NA|TRBJ2-1|TRBV5-1|NA
CASSAQVMGNEQFF
TGCGCCAGCAGCGCGCAGGTAATGGGGAATGAGCAGTTCTTC
>NA|TRBJ2-1|TRBV12-3/TRBV12-4|many
CASSRYEQFF
TGTGCCAGCAGCCGTTATGAGCAGTTCTTC
>NA|TRBJ1-2|TRBV7-9|few
CASSLRGARDGYTF
TGTGCCAGCAGCTTACGGGGGGCCCGCGATGGCTACACCTTC
>TRBD2|TRBJ2-1|TRBV9|few
CASSLMWGGYNEQFF
TGTGCCAGCAGCTTGATGTGGGGGGGATACAATGAGCAGTTCTTC
>NA|TRBJ2-1|TRBV11-2|NA
CASNAEGTSRNEQFF
TGTGCCAGCAACGCTGAGGGAACTAGTCGCAATGAGCAGTTCTTC
>TRBD1|TRBJ2-7|TRBV4-2|once
CASSQDTGVAPYEQYF
TGTGCCAGCAGCCAAGATACAGGGGTAGCACCCTACGAGCAGTACTTC
>NA|TRBJ2-5|TRBV20-1|NA
CSARDMGRGQETQYF
TGCAGTGCTAGAGATATGGGCAGGGGCCAAGAGACCCAGTACTTC
>TRBD2|TRBJ2-3|TRBV12-3/TRBV12-4|NA
CASSLGTSGGGDTQYF
TGTGCCAGCAGTTTAGGGACTAGCGGGGGGGGAGATACGCAGTATTTT
>NA|TRBJ1-1|TRBV9|NA
CASSVVGRGESEAFF
TGTGCCAGCAGCGTAGTGGGCAGGGGAGAGTCTGAAGCTTTCTTT
>NA|TRBJ2-7|TRBV20-1|few
CSARDSNGVSYEQYF
TGCAGTGCTAGAGATTCAAACGGTGTATCCTACGAGCAGTACTTC
>TRBD2|TRBJ2-7|TRBV3-1|NA
CASSWGGDNYEQYF
TGTGCCAGCTCTTGGGGGGGGGATAACTACGAGCAGTACTTC
>TRBD2|TRBJ2-1|TRBV7-8|few
CASALAGGYNEQFF
TGTGCCAGCGCACTAGCGGGGGGCTACAATGAGCAGTTCTTC